The clone carrying this T cell receptor beta chain was detected only once. Its antigen is unknown. TCRdb's copy holds only in-frame clones and misses some; the assay was immunoSEQ multiplex PCR. The data hold approximately 120,000 clones, with around nine tenths observed a single time. The source of the sample is a study of cytomegalovirus exposure and HLA in healthy donors. Study details: Later, an analysis reported that the 110 or so validation repertoires had used the same platform as the roughly 700 first-cohort repertoires. Notes on the study in general: The authors listed about 170 TCR beta chains as cytomegalovirus-associated. Rare sequences made up most TCRs, while some public TCRs were found in many donors. Testing in vitro showed a few CMV-associated chains specific for CMV antigens.

The CDR3 is made up of 18 amino acids. The V segment lost 4 bases and the J segment 0 bases; nucleotides outside the gene matches: 11. Germline CDR1 and CDR2: SNHLY and FYNNEI. This sequence joins TRBV2 and TRBJ2-7; 11 nucleotides match TRBD2. Sequences were obtained from PBMCs. This sequence originates from a woman between 18 and 29 years old in good health and CMV-seronegative. The CDR3 loop is CASSGLAGRTWASYEQYF. As DNA, the CDR3 is TGTGCCAGCAGTGGACTAGCGGGACGAACTTGGGCCTCCTACGAGCAGTACTTC. The full variable domain, with the rest looked up from reference TRBV2 and TRBJ2-7, is EPEVTQTPSHQVTQMGQEVILRCVPISNHLYFYWYRQILGQKVEFLVSFYNNEISEKSEIFDDQFSVERPDGSNFTLKIRSTKLEDSAMYFCASSGLAGRTWASYEQYFGPGTRLTVT.